This TCR beta chain was profiled in a study of blood T cell repertoires in COVID-19. After removal of 4 bases from V and 2 bases from J, the junction contained 12 bases not matched to a gene. Germline V gene data show CDR1 as LNHDA and CDR2 as SQIVND (reference sequence). The CDR3 consists of 19 residues. The authors' processing: The authors estimated nucleated cell counts from reference gene primer amplification. Profiling relied on immunoSEQ multiplex PCR, and the TCRdb table lists in-frame clones only, not all of them. V, J and clone size are those of that table, while D and trimming were read from the DNA. Seen here are a few hundred thousand clones, about 85% observed once, and the top ten hold about 2%.

This sequence was found in a man between 18 and 29 years old with active or convalescent COVID-19. Material: peripheral blood. The chain couples TRBV19 to TRBJ2-6, with 9 positions matching TRBD1. The CDR3 nucleotides are TGTGCCAGTAGTAGCACCCCGGGACAGGGAAGGGCTGGGGCCAACGTCCTGACTTTC. Protein product: CASSSTPGQGRAGANVLTF. Combining the CDR3 with reference TRBV19 and TRBJ2-6 gives the whole variable domain DGGITQSPKYLFRKEGQNVTLSCEQNLNHDAMYWYRQDPGQGLRLIYYSQIVNDFQKGDIAEGYSVSREKKESFPLTVTSAQKNPTAFYLCASSSTPGQGRAGANVLTFGAGSRLTVL.